This entry lists 25 T cell receptor beta chains sequenced from one sample in a study of cytomegalovirus exposure and HLA in healthy donors. Assay: immunoSEQ multiplex PCR; the TCRdb copy retains only in-frame clones and omits some. The sample gives approximately 120,000 clones, about 88% of which show up once; about 2% is in the top ten. The sample comprised PBMCs. The receptors stem from a woman younger than 30 in good health and CMV-seronegative.

This chain connects TRBV28 to TRBJ2-3, with TRBD2 matching over 14 bases. Germline trimming cut 5 bases from V and 0 bases from J; bases unmatched to any gene: 13. Germline V CDR1 and CDR2: MDHEN, SYDVKM. CDR3 length equals 20 residues. The CDR3 region is CASSTQTSGGAGRSTDTQYF. In nucleotides, the CDR3 is TGTGCCAGCAGTACCCAGACTAGCGGGGGGGCGGGTCGGAGCACAGATACGCAGTATTTT.

The CDR3 reads CASSAGTTQGGNQPQHF. Written as DNA, the CDR3 is TGTGCCAGCAGCGCGGGGACAACCCAGGGGGGCAATCAGCCCCAGCATTTT. V and J are TRBV13 and TRBJ1-5; 7 bases align to TRBD1. The V and J ends lost 5 bases and 2 bases, in that order; junction bases with no gene match: 12. There are 17 residues in the CDR3. The germline V gene has CDR1 PRHDT and CDR2 FYEKMQ (reference sequence).

The chain recombines TRBV25-1 with TRBJ1-1; D is unclear. V was cut by 8 bases and J by 4 bases, with 8 bases left in between. CDR3 length: 11 residues. Per the germline V gene, CDR1 is MGHDK and CDR2 is SYGVNS. The CDR3 DNA reads as TGTGCCAGCTTCGGTGGCACTGAAGCTTTCTTT. This codes for CASFGGTEAFF.

The chain links TRBV2 to TRBJ1-1; D unclear. CDR1 and CDR2 from the germline V gene are SNHLY and FYNNEI. The CDR3 has 13 residues. The CDR3 region is CASFEEAESEAFF. CDR3 in DNA: TGTGCGAGCTTCGAGGAGGCAGAATCTGAAGCTTTCTTT.

The chain uses TRBV2 and TRBJ2-2; 7 bases align to TRBD1. The CDR3 has 16 amino acids. Germline CDR1 reads SNHLY; CDR2 reads FYNNEI. The V and J ends lost 7 bases and 0 bases, in that order; junction bases with no gene match: 8. The CDR3 bases are TGTGCCAGCACCGGACAGGTATACGCGAACACCGGGGAGCTGTTTTTT. It is translated as CASTGQVYANTGELFF.

The J gene is TRBJ2-5, the V gene TRBV30, with TRBD1 as a possible D gene (6 bases). Trimming left V 2 bases short and J 2 bases short, with 15 bases between. This CDR3 is built from 15 residues. Germline-derived CDR1 and CDR2 are GTSNPN and SVGIG (reference sequence). CDR3 sequence (DNA): TGTGCCTGGAGTCTGGGACACAACCTTCAAGAGACCCAGTACTTC. Protein sequence: CAWSLGHNLQETQYF.

The genes are TRBV5-4 and TRBJ2-1; TRBD2 is a possible D gene (5 bases). Trimming took 0 bases from V and 1 from J, leaving 11 bases between them. Per germline, CDR1 SGHNT and CDR2 YYREEE (reference sequence). CDR3 length equals 16 residues. The CDR3 loop is CASSLGEGWSYNEQFF. DNA for the CDR3: TGTGCCAGCAGCTTGGGCGAGGGTTGGTCCTACAATGAGCAGTTCTTC.

The chain is built from TRBV2 and TRBJ2-7; TRBD1 matches 11 bases. V shed 10 bases, J shed 4 bases, and the junction held 9 bases outside the gene matches. The CDR3 is 14 residues long. The V gene's germline CDR1 is SNHLY and CDR2 FYNNEI. The CDR3 reads CATDPGQGEYEQYF. The CDR3 DNA follows: TGTGCCACGGACCCGGGACAGGGGGAATACGAGCAGTACTTC.

In its sample, this clone was seen once. V and J are TRBV30 and TRBJ2-1; D might be TRBD1 (6 bases). V was trimmed by 0 bases and J by 5 bases, leaving 8 bases between them. Germline V gives CDR1 GTSNPN, CDR2 SVGIG (reference sequence). The CDR3 is 13 amino acids. In DNA, the CDR3 is TGTGCCTGGAGTGTTGGGGGCCACAATGAGCAGTTCTTC. The encoded protein is CAWSVGGHNEQFF.

V gene TRBV4-3 combines with J gene TRBJ2-1; possible D gene TRBD1, 5 bases. V lost 4 bases and J lost 5, with 12 bases in between. Germline CDR1 is LGHNA and CDR2 is YSLEER. The length of the CDR3 is 14 residues. CDR3 DNA sequence: TGCGCCAGCAGCCTATGGACATCCCACAATGAGCAGTTCTTC. Its translation: CASSLWTSHNEQFF.

V and J are TRBV13 and TRBJ1-3; 9 bases are a match to TRBD1. V lost 5 bases, J lost 0 bases, and 2 bases stayed unmatched. The CDR3 has 15 residues. CDR1 is PRHDT, CDR2 FYEKMQ, per germline (reference sequence). DNA for the CDR3: TGTGCCAGCAGCCGGGACAGGGCCTCTGGAAACACCATATATTTT. Its protein is CASSRDRASGNTIYF.

The chain has TRBV27 and TRBJ2-5; the D is unclear. Germline CDR1 is MNHEY and CDR2 is SMNVEV (reference sequence). Trimming took off 6 bases at V and 0 bases at J, with 11 bases between the two ends. The CDR3 totals 14 residues. This CDR3 is CASRVSLYQETQYF. The CDR3 DNA reads as TGTGCCAGCAGAGTAAGCCTATACCAAGAGACCCAGTACTTC.

CDR3 loop: CASSSIQGNIPGNEQFF. Written as DNA, the CDR3 is TGTGCCAGCAGCTCAATACAGGGAAACATCCCTGGGAATGAGCAGTTCTTC. This chain uses TRBV7-2 with TRBJ2-1; the D gene is possibly TRBD1 (6 bases). V was trimmed by 4 bases and J by 7 bases, leaving 23 bases between them. CDR3 size: 17 residues. Germline CDR1 SGHTA, CDR2 FQGNSA.

The rearrangement links TRBV19 to TRBJ2-7; maybe TRBD1 (6 bases). The CDR3 runs 15 residues. Germline-derived CDR1 and CDR2 are LNHDA and SQIVND (reference sequence). Trimming shortened V by 5 bases and J by 2 bases, and 16 bases separated the two germline ends. CDR3 in amino acids: CASSLSRDNTYEQYF. As DNA, the CDR3 is TGTGCCAGTAGTCTGTCCCGGGACAATACCTACGAGCAGTACTTC.

This rearrangement joins TRBV6-1 to TRBJ2-1; D gene ambiguous. Between the trimmed V and J ends, which lost 3 bases and 2 bases, there was a span of 2 bases. The CDR3 length is 12 residues. Per the germline V gene, CDR1 is MNHNS and CDR2 is SASEGT. CDR3 nucleotides: TGTGCCAGCAGTGACACCTACAATGAGCAGTTCTTC. As protein: CASSDTYNEQFF.

The rearrangement joins TRBV7-9 to TRBJ2-5; TRBD1 might be the D (5 bases). V shed 1 base and J shed 2 bases, with 5 bases lying between them. Per germline, CDR1 SEHNR and CDR2 FQNEAQ (reference sequence). The CDR3 totals 13 residues. CDR3 bases: TGTGCCAGCAGCTTAGACAGGCAAGAGACCCAGTACTTC. Translation: CASSLDRQETQYF.

The J gene is TRBJ2-3, the V gene TRBV11-3, with D unresolved. The V and J ends lost 1 base and 3 bases respectively, with 5 bases between them. Germline V gives CDR1 SGHNT, CDR2 YENEEA. The CDR3 sequence is 13 residues long. The CDR3 loop reads CASSLGATDTQYF. In DNA form, the CDR3 reads TGTGCCAGCAGCTTAGGAGCTACAGATACGCAGTATTTT.

The chain carries TRBV14 and TRBJ2-7; 7 nucleotides match TRBD2. The CDR3 is 13 amino acids. Germline values: CDR1 SGHDN, CDR2 FVKESK. Trimming at V came to 6 bases and at J to 3 bases, leaving 5 bases not matched to a gene. CDR3 sequence: CASRLAEGYEQYF. DNA of the CDR3: TGTGCCAGCAGGCTAGCGGAGGGCTACGAGCAGTACTTC.

The rearrangement joins TRBV19 to TRBJ2-7, with a tentative D call TRBD1 (6 bases). The CDR3 covers 16 residues. From germline, CDR1 is LNHDA and CDR2 SQIVND (reference sequence). Trimming pared 2 bases from V and 3 bases from J, leaving 17 bases between. CDR3 DNA: TGTGCCAGTAGTATAAGTGTGGGGGCAGGGTTCTACGAGCAGTACTTC. Its translation is CASSISVGAGFYEQYF.

The V and J genes are TRBV5-4 and TRBJ1-2, with D perhaps TRBD1 (5 bases). Trimming left V 3 bases short and J 1 base short, with 13 bases between. The CDR3 extends over 15 amino acids. Germline lookup yields CDR1 SGHNT and CDR2 YYREEE (reference sequence). CDR3 protein: CASSYGRTSNYGYTF. The CDR3 DNA reads TGTGCCAGCAGCTATGGACGGACAAGTAACTATGGCTACACCTTC.

The chain employs TRBV5-6 and TRBJ1-2; D may be TRBD1 (6 bases). V lost 1 base, J lost 3 bases, and 13 bases lay in between. The germline V gene has CDR1 SGHDT and CDR2 YYEEEE. The CDR3 consists of 15 residues. CDR3 bases: TGTGCCAGCAGCTTGACCAGGGACACGGACTATGGCTACACCTTC. This codes for CASSLTRDTDYGYTF.

The rearrangement joins TRBV19 to TRBJ2-3; no clear D. V lost 5 bases and J 0 bases, leaving 9 bases between the germline ends. CDR3 length equals 14 residues. Germline CDR1 LNHDA, CDR2 SQIVND (reference sequence). CDR3 DNA sequence: TGTGCCAGTAGTTTTAGAGTTAGCACAGATACGCAGTATTTT. Protein sequence: CASSFRVSTDTQYF.

This clone came up once. The CDR3 here is CASSEAQGPDEKLFF. CDR3 nucleotides: TGTGCCAGCAGTGAAGCTCAGGGTCCGGATGAAAAACTGTTTTTT. This chain uses TRBV6-1 with TRBJ1-4; tentative D call: TRBD1 (5 bases). The CDR3 loop spans 15 amino acids. CDR1 and CDR2 (germline): MNHNS, SASEGT. Trimming removed 0 bases from V and 6 bases from J, with 11 bases in between.

V is TRBV4-2 and J is TRBJ2-7, with unresolved D. This CDR3 is 16 amino acids long. The V and J ends lost 1 base and 0 bases respectively, with 13 bases between them. Germline loops: CDR1 LGHNA, CDR2 YNFKEQ. CDR3 amino acids: CASSQVGQAASYEQYF. The CDR3 nucleotides are TGTGCCAGCAGCCAAGTGGGCCAGGCCGCCTCCTACGAGCAGTACTTC.

The chain carries TRBV6-1 and TRBJ1-5; 9 bases line up with TRBD1. V dropped 0 bases and J dropped 11; count of bases not matched to a gene: 8. The CDR3 covers 15 residues. CDR1 and CDR2 (germline): MNHNS, SASEGT. CDR3: CASSEAGQGLGSQHF. DNA for the CDR3: TGTGCCAGCAGTGAAGCTGGACAGGGGTTGGGGTCCCAGCATTTT.